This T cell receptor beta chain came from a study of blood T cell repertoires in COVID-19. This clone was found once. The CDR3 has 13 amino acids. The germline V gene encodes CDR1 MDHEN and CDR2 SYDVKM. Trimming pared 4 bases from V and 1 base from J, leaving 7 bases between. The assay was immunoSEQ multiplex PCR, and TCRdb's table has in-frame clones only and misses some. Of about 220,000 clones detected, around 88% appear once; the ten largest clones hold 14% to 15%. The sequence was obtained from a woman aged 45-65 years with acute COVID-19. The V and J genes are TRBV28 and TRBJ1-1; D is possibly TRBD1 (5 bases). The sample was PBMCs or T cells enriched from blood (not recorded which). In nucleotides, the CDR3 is TGTGCCAGCAGTTCACAGGCGAACACTGAAGCTTTCTTT. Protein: CASSSQANTEAFF.